The present entry profiles one TCR beta chain with its context. The CDR3 length is 13 residues. The germline V and J ends were trimmed by 1 base and 5 bases, with 10 bases remaining between them. The germline V gene has CDR1 GTSNPN and CDR2 SVGIG (reference sequence). The record originates from a study of T cell changes during pregnancy in multiple sclerosis. Some clones are missing from TCRdb's copy, which holds only in-frame ones; the method was immunoSEQ multiplex PCR. The sample consists of some 55,000 clones, more than 90% of them appearing once. Source: peripheral blood, taken after pregnancy. The sequence was obtained from a female donor in good health, enrolled as a control in a pregnancy study. The chain has TRBV30 and TRBJ2-3; TRBD1 is a possible D gene (6 bases). CDR3 nucleotides: TGTGCCTGGAGTGCCGGCAGGGGAGATACGCAGTATTTT. It codes for CAWSAGRGDTQYF. Variable domain in full (rest from reference TRBV30 and TRBJ2-3): SQTIHQWPATLVQPVGSPLSLECTVEGTSNPNLYWYRQAAGRGLQLLFYSVGIGQISSEVPQNLSASRPQDRQFILSSKKLLLSDSGFYLCAWSAGRGDTQYFGPGTRLTVL.